This T cell receptor (beta chain) came from a study of blood T cell repertoires in COVID-19. Overall study context: Both acute and convalescent COVID-19 samples were obtained from the United States, Italy and Spain. Sample material is recorded as cDNA or gDNA derived from T cells, B-cell-depleted T cells, or PBMCs.

J lost 4 bases, V lost 9 bases, and 4 bases had no gene match. Looked up from germline, CDR1 is MRHNA and CDR2 is SNTAGT. The CDR3 is 13 residues long. Per the authors' pipeline: Amplification from reference gene primers served as the basis for estimated nucleated cell counts. TCRdb keeps only in-frame clones here, not all; method: immunoSEQ multiplex PCR. D and trimming were read from the DNA, whereas the V and J calls and clone size are those reported in that table. The repertoire holds just over 7,500 clones, less than 85% seen once, with under 20% in the top ten. This sequence joins TRBV6-4 and TRBJ1-5; 9 bases map to TRBD1. The receptor was derived from a human donor in a cohort sampled during active COVID-19. The sample consisted of peripheral blood. The CDR3 bases are TGTGCCAGGAAGGGACAGGGAAATCAGCCCCAGCATTTT. This encodes CARKGQGNQPQHF.